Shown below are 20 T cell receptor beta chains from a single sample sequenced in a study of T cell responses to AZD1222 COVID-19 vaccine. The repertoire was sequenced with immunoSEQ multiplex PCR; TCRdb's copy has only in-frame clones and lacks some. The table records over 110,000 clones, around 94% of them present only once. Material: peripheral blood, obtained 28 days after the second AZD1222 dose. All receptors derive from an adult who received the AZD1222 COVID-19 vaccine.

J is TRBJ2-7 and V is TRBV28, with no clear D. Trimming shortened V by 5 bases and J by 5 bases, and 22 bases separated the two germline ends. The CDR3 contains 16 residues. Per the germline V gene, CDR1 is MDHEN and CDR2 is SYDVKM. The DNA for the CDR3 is TGTGCCAGCAGTAAACAGTACCTCGACGGCTCTGACGAGCAGTACGTC. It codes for CASSKQYLDGSDEQYV.

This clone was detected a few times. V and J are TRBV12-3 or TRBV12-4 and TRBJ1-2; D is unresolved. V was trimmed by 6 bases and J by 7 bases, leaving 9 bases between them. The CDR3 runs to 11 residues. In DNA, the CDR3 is TGTGCCAGCAGCCCCGGGAGTGGCTACACCTTC. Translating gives CASSPGSGYTF.

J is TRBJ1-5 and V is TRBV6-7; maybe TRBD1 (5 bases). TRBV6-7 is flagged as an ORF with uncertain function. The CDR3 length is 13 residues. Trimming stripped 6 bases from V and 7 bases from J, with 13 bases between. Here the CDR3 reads CASSGAGEQPQHF. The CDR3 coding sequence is TGTGCCAGCAGCGGGGCAGGTGAGCAGCCCCAGCATTTT.

The CDR3 bases are TGTGCCAGCTCGTTCGGGCCCCGGGCTAATGAAAAACTGTTTTTT. Translated: CASSFGPRANEKLFF. The gene calls are TRBV6-6 and TRBJ1-4; D remains ambiguous. The germline CDR1 and CDR2 sequences are MNHNY and SVGAGI (reference sequence). CDR3 size: 15 residues. V lost 8 bases and J lost 3, with 16 bases in between.

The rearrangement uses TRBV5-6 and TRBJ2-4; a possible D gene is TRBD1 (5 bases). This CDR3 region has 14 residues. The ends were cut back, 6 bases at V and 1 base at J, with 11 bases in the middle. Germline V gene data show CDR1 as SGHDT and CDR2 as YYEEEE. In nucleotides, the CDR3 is TGTGCCAGCACCCCAGGGTCGGCCAAAAACATTCAGTACTTC. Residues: CASTPGSAKNIQYF.

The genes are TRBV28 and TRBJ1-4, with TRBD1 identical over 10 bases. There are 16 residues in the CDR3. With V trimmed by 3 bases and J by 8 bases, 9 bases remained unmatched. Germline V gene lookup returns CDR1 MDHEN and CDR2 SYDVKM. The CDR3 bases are TGTGCCAGCAGTTTTCGTTGGGACAGGGGCAACGAAAAACTGTTTTTT. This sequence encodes CASSFRWDRGNEKLFF.

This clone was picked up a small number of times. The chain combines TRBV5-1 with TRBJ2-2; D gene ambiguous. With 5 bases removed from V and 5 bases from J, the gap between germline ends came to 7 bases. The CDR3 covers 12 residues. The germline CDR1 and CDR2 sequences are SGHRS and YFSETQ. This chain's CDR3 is CASRGSTGELFF. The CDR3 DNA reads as TGCGCCAGCAGGGGTTCAACCGGGGAGCTGTTTTTT.

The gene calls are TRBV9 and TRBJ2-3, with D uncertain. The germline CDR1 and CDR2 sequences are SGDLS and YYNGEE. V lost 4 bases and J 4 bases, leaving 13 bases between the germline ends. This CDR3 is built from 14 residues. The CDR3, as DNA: TGTGCCAGCAGCTATGCGAACACCCCAGATACGCAGTATTTT. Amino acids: CASSYANTPDTQYF.

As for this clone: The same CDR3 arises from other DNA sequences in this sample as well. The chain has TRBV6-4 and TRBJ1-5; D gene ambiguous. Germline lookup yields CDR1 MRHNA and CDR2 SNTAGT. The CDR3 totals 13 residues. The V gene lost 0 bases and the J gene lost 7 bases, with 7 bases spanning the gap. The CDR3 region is CASSDSWGQPQHF. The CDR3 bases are TGTGCCAGCAGTGACTCCTGGGGACAGCCCCAGCATTTT.

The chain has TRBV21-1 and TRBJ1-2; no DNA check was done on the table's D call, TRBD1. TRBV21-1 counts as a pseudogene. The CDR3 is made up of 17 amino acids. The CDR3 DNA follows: TGTGCCAGCAGCAAAGCGGAGACAGCCGTAACGAACTATGGCTACACCTTC. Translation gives CASSKAETAVTNYGYTF.

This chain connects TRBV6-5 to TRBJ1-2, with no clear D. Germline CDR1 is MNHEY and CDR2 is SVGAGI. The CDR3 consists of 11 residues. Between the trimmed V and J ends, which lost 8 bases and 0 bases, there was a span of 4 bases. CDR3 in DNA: TGTGCCAGCGAGTCTAACTATGGCTACACCTTC. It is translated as CASESNYGYTF.

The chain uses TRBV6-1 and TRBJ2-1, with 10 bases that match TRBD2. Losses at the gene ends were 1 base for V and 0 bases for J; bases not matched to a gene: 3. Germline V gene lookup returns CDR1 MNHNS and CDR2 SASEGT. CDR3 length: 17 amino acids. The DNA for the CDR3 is TGTGCCAGCAGTGAAGATTCTAGCGGGAGCTCCTACAATGAGCAGTTCTTC. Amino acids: CASSEDSSGSSYNEQFF.

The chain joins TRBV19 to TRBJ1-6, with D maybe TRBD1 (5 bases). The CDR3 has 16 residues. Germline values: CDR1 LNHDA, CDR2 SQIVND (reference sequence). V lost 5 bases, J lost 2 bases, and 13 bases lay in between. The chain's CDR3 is CASSLGGRAYNSPLHF. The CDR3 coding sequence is TGTGCCAGTAGTCTGGGGGGACGGGCCTATAATTCACCCCTCCACTTT.

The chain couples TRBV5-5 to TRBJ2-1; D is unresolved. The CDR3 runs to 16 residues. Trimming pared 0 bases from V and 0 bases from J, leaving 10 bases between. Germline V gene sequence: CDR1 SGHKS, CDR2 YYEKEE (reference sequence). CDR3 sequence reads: CASSLGRASSYNEQFF. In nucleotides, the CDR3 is TGTGCCAGCAGCTTGGGAAGGGCCAGCTCCTACAATGAGCAGTTCTTC.

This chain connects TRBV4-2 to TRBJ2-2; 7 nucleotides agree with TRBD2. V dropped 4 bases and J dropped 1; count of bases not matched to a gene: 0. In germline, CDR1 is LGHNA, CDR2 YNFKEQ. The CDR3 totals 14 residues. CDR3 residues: CASSRGGNTGELFF. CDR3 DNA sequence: TGTGCCAGCAGCCGGGGGGGGAACACCGGGGAGCTGTTTTTT.

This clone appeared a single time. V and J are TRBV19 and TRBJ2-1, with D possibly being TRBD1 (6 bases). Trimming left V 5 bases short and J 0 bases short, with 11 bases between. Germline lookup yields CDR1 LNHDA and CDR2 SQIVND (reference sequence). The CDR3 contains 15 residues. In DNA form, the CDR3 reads TGTGCCAGTAGTGTCGACAGGAGCTCCTACAATGAGCAGTTCTTC. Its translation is CASSVDRSSYNEQFF.

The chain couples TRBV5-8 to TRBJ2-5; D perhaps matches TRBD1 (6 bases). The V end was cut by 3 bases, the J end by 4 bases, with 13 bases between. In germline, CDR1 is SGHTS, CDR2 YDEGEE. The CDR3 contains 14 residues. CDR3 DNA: TGTGCCAGCAGCTCGGGACAACACAGAGAGACCCAGTACTTC. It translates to CASSSGQHRETQYF.

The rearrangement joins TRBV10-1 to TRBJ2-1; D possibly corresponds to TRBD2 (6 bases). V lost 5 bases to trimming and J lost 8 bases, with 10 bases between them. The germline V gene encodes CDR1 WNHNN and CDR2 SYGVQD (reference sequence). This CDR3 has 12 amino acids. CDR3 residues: CASSRDWDEQFF. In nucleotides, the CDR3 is TGCGCCAGCAGTCGGGACTGGGATGAGCAGTTCTTC.

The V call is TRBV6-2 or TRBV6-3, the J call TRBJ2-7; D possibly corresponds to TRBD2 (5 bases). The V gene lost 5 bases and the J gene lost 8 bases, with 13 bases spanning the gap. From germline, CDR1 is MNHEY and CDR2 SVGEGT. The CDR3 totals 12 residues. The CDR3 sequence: CASSLEGRQQYV. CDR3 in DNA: TGTGCCAGCAGTCTTGAGGGTCGGCAGCAGTACGTC.

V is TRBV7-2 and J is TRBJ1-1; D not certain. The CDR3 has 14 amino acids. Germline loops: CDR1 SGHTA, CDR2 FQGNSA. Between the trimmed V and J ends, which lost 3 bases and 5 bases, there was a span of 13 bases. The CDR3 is CASSLDPGGTEAFF. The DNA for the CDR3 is TGTGCCAGCAGCTTGGACCCGGGTGGGACTGAAGCTTTCTTT. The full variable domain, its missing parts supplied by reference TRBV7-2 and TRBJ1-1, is GAGVSQSPSNKVTEKGKDVELRCDPISGHTALYWYRQSLGQGLEFLIYFQGNSAPDKSGLPSDRFSAERTGGSVSTLTIQRTQQEDSAVYLCASSLDPGGTEAFFGQGTRLTVV.